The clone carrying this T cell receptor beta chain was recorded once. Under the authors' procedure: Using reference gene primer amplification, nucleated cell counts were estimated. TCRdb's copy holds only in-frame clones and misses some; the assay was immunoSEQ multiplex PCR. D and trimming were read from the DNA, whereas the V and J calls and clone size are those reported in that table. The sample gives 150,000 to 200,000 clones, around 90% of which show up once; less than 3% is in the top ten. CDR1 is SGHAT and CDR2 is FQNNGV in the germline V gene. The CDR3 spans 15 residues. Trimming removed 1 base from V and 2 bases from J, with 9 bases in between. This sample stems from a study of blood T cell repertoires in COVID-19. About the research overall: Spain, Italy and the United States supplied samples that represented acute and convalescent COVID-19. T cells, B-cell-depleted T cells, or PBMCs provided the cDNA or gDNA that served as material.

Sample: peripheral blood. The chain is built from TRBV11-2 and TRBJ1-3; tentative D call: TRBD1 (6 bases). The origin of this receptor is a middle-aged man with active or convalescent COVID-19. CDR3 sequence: CASSLGQGTGNTIYF. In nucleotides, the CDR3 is TGTGCCAGCAGCTTAGGCCAGGGGACTGGAAACACCATATATTTT.